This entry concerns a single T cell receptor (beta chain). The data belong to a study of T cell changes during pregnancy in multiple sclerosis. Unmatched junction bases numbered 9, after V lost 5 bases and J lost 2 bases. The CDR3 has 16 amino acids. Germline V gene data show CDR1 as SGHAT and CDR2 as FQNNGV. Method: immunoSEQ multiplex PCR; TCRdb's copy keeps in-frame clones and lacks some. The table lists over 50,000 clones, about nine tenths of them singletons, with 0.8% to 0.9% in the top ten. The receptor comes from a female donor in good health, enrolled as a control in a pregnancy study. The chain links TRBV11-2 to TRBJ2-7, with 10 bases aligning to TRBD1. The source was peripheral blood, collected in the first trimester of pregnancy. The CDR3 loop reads CASSPARTGGTYEQYF. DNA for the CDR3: TGTGCCAGCAGCCCCGCTCGGACAGGGGGGACCTACGAGCAGTACTTC.